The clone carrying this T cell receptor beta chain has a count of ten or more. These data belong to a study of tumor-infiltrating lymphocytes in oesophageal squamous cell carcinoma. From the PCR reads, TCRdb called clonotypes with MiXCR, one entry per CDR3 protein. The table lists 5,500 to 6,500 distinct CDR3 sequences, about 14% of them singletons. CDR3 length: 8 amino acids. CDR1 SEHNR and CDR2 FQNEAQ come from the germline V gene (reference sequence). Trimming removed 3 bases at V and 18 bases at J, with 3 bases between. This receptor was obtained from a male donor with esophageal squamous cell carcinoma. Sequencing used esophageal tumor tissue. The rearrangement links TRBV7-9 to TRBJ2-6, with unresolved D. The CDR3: CASSFGTF. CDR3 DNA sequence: TGTGCCAGCAGCTTTGGGACTTTC.